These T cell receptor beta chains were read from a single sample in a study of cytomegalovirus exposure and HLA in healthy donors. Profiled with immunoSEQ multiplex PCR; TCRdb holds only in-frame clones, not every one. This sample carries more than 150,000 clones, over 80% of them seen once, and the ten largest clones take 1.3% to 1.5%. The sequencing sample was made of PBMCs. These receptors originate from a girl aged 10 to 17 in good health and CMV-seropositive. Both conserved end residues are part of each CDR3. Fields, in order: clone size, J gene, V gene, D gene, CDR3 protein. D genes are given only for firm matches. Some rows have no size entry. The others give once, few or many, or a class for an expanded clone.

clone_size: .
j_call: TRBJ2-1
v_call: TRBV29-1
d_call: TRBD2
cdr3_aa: CSVVPSGRVGYNEQFF

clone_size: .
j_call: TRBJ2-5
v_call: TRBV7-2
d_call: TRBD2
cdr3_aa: CASSPGVAGSETQYF

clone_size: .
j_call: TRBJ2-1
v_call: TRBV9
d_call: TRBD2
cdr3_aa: CASSPRVSGSLYNEQFF

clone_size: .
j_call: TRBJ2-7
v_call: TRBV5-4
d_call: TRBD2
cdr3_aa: CASSLIGGRPYEQYF

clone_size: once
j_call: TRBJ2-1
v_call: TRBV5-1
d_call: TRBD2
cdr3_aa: CASSLALAGGGNEQFF

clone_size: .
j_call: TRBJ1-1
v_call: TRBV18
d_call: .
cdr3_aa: CASSPRTLNTEAFF

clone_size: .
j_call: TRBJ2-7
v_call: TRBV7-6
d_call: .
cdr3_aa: CASSLAAVGEAYEQYF

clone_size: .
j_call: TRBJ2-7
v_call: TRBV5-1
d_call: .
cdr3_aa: CASSFTYSSYEQYF

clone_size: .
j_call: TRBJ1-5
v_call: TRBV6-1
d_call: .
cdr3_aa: CASRQGSQPQHF

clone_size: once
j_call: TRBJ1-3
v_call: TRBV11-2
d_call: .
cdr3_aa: CASSPRSVPSGNTIYF

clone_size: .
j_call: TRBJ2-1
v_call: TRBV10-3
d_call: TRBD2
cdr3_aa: CAISDSTSGRPFF

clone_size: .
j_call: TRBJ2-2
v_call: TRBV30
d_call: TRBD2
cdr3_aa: CAWGGVTGELFF

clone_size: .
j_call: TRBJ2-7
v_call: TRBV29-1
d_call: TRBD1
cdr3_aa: CSVEGPPNRGNEQYF

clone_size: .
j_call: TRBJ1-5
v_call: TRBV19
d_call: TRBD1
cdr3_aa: CASSPGTDYRPQHF

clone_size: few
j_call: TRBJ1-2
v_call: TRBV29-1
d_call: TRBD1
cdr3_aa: CSARGQGIRGYTF

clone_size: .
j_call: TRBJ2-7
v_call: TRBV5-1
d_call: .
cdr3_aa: CASSLAQNNEQYF

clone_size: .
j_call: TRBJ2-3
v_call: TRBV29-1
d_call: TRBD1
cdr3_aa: CSVRQGTDTQYF

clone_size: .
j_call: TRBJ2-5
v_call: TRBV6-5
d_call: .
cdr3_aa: CASSPQVQETQYF

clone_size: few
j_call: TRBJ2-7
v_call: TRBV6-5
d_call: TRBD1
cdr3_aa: CASSFRDRRTYEQYF

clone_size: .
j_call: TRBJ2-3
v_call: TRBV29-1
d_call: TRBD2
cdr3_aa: CSSSQLATSTDTQYF

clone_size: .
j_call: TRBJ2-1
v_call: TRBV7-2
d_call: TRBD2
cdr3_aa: CASSLAPLAAGPYSSYNEQFF

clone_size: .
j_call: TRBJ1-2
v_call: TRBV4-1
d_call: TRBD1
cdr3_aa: CASSQGTGPNYGYTF

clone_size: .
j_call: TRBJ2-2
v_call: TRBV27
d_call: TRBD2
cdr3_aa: CASSFLAGESGELFF

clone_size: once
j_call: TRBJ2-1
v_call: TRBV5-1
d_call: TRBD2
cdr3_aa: CASHLGGAGANEQFF

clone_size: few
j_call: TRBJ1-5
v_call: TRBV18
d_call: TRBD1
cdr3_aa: CASSPGTDYQPQHF

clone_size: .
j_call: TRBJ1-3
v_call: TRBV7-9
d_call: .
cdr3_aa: CASSLVLKGSGKSGNTIYF

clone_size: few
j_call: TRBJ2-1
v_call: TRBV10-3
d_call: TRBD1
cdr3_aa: CAIKLDRAGNEQFF

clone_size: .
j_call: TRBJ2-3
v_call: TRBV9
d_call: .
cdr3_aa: CASSVSGKGTDTQYF

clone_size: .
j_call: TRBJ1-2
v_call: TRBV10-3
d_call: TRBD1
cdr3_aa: CAISERTGIYGYTF

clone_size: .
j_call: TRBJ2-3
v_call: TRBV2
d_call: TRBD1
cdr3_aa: CASSRTGVRDTQYF

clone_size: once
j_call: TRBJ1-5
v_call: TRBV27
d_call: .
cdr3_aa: CASSLLGDFNQPQHF